This T cell receptor (beta chain) was profiled in a study of blood T cell repertoires in COVID-19 (dated by TCRdb to 2020 to 2022). Regarding the study in general: Samples from collaborators originated in the United States, Italy and Spain and spanned both the acute and convalescent phases of COVID-19. The material from the prospective study consisted of cDNA or gDNA derived from T cells, B-cell-depleted T cells, or PBMCs. The dataset comprised deeply sampled blood TCRbeta repertoires from subjects exposed to, actively infected with, or recovered from COVID-19. The repertoires were made available in a free public database intended to serve as a resource for research on the immune response to SARS-CoV-2. The samples were drawn from two sources: the first 160 participants of the ongoing ImmuneRACE study, and 1,254 subjects contributed by 6 global collaborators. Nearly every sample came with metadata listing a de-identified subject ID, COVID-19 status, age in years and sex. Where available, HLA class I and class II types were obtained from metadata supplied by the sample provider rather than from assay-based typing. What the research found in general, with its limitations: Clinical and demographic metadata were provided uncurated, with the amount varying by source and participant.

Each collaborating institution followed its own protocols to collect whole blood in K2EDTA tubes. For TCRbeta analysis, collaborators shipped samples as frozen whole blood, isolated PBMCs, or DNA extracted from either of those sample types. The immunoSEQ Assay, a bias-controlled multiplex PCR, was used to amplify TCRbeta CDR3 regions from genomic DNA. As for how the authors treated the data: The number of nucleated cells in each sample was estimated from the amplification of reference gene primers within the assay. To quantify the absolute abundance of each unique TCRbeta CDR3 rearrangement, sequence reads were collapsed and filtered. For each sample, productive Simpson clonality was calculated as the square root of Simpson's diversity index across productive rearrangements. Imported from immuneACCESS, the table was reduced by TCRdb to in-frame sequences with V and J called. These copies leave out some clones; in studies compared against another copy, an unresolved V gene accounts for under half, and the cause of the remainder is not known. V and J calls and clone size are those listed in that table; D and trimming were worked out from the DNA. In this sample the table shows 200,000 to 250,000 clones, about nine tenths of which occur a single time. The top ten hold 2.5% to 3.5% of the sample.

A word on this clone: The antigen this receptor binds is unknown. Base-call qualities are not available, and no considerably larger clone is one nucleotide away.

The CDR3 covers 15 residues, taking in both the cysteine and the phenylalanine. Only the CDR3 DNA stays, 45 bases, in frame from base 1. Trimming leaves V shorter by 6 bases and J shorter by 7 bases, with the junction holding 10 bases beyond the gene matches. The germline V gene supplies CDR1 SGHAT and CDR2 FQNNGV. Sequencing used peripheral blood. The clonotype was recovered from a woman in her sixties with acute or convalescent COVID-19. The rearranged chain carries TRBV11-2 and TRBJ2-1; the junction holds 9 bases that match TRBD1. The CDR3: CASRPRDRAWNEQFF. The bases are TGTGCCAGCAGACCCCGGGACAGGGCCTGGAATGAGCAGTTCTTC.